The 25 T cell receptor beta chains in this list originate from one sample, sequenced in a study of shared clonotypes between healthy human individuals. Generated by immunoSEQ multiplex PCR, the TCRdb table keeps only in-frame clones and is missing some. The sample carries about 680,000 clones, about 92% recorded once. As defined, naive CD8 cells were CD45RO-negative and positively selected for CCR7, with terminally differentiated effector memory CD45RA+ cells excluded. Sequenced material: naive CD8+ T cells sorted from blood. All receptors derive from a young man in good health.

The chain uses TRBV13 and TRBJ1-1, with D unclear. Germline V gene data show CDR1 as PRHDT and CDR2 as FYEKMQ (reference sequence). This CDR3 region has 13 residues. Trimming shortened V by 0 bases and J by 4 bases, and 6 bases separated the two germline ends. CDR3 protein: CASSLGWVTEAFF. CDR3 DNA sequence: TGTGCCAGCAGCTTAGGGTGGGTCACTGAAGCTTTCTTT.

This clone was seen once. The J gene is TRBJ2-6, the V gene TRBV28; a weak D match, TRBD2 (7 bases). V was shortened by 6 bases and J by 3 bases, with 15 bases between the two germline ends. CDR3 length: 16 residues. Germline CDR1 reads MDHEN; CDR2 reads SYDVKM. The CDR3 protein is CASSPPRGRGANVLTF. Written as DNA, the CDR3 is TGTGCCAGCAGCCCACCGCGGGGGCGTGGGGCCAACGTCCTGACTTTC.

This clone was picked up a small number of times. This chain connects TRBV5-6 to TRBJ2-1; 9 bases map to TRBD2. CDR3 length equals 15 residues. V trimming: 0 bases; J trimming: 7 bases; junction bases outside the gene matches: 5. CDR1 is SGHDT and CDR2 is YYEEEE in the germline V gene. CDR3 sequence reads: CASSLVSGSLNEQFF. As DNA, the CDR3 is TGTGCCAGCAGCTTGGTTAGCGGGAGTCTGAATGAGCAGTTCTTC.

This chain uses TRBV19 with TRBJ2-1; D may match TRBD1 or TRBD2 (5 bases each). The V end was cut by 1 base, the J end by 9 bases, with 22 bases between. This CDR3 spans 17 amino acids. CDR1 LNHDA and CDR2 SQIVND come from the germline V gene (reference sequence). The CDR3, as DNA: TGTGCCAGTAGTATAGGAATCGGGGCAGGGAGATTGGGTGAGCAGTTCTTC. The encoded protein is CASSIGIGAGRLGEQFF.

On this clone itself: The sample contains more than one DNA sequence encoding this CDR3. The V and J genes are TRBV11-2 and TRBJ2-7; D might be TRBD1 (5 bases). CDR3 length: 15 amino acids. V was shortened by 0 bases and J by 2 bases, with 11 bases between the two germline ends. The V gene's germline CDR1 is SGHAT and CDR2 FQNNGV. The CDR3 nucleotides are TGTGCCAGCAGCTTAGAAGCCGGCAGGGCCTACGAGCAGTACTTC. It specifies CASSLEAGRAYEQYF.

A single count supports this clone. Other DNA sequences in this sample translate to the same CDR3. V and J are TRBV7-2 and TRBJ2-1; D is undetermined. V lost 0 bases and J lost 10, with 4 bases in between. This CDR3 contains 11 residues. Germline V lookup: CDR1 SGHTA, CDR2 FQGNSA. This CDR3 is CASSLAYEQFF. As DNA, the CDR3 is TGTGCCAGCAGCTTAGCGTACGAGCAGTTCTTC.

The rearrangement uses TRBV5-1 and TRBJ1-2; 7 positions agree with TRBD1. Looked up from germline, CDR1 is SGHRS and CDR2 is YFSETQ. This CDR3 comprises 13 residues. Germline trimming cut 6 bases from V and 6 bases from J; bases unmatched to any gene: 8. As DNA, the CDR3 is TGCGCCAGCACCGGTACAGGGGTTGATGGCTACACCTTC. Residues: CASTGTGVDGYTF.

The chain combines TRBV5-4 with TRBJ2-3; unclear D gene. The V end was cut by 2 bases, the J end by 0 bases, with 7 bases between. Per the germline V gene, CDR1 is SGHNT and CDR2 is YYREEE (reference sequence). This CDR3 has 14 residues. The CDR3 coding sequence is TGTGCCAGCAGCTTTCCCGCTAGCACAGATACGCAGTATTTT. Residues: CASSFPASTDTQYF.

The chain is built from TRBV10-3 and TRBJ2-1; 9 nucleotides agree with TRBD2. J gave up 8 bases and V 2 bases, and 7 bases lay outside the gene matches. CDR1 is ENHRY, CDR2 SYGVKD, per germline. The CDR3 covers 15 residues. The CDR3 here is CAISEAGLALDEQFF. DNA for the CDR3: TGTGCCATCAGTGAGGCGGGACTAGCTTTAGATGAGCAGTTCTTC.

J is TRBJ1-2 and V is TRBV7-9; D uncertain. The germline CDR1 and CDR2 sequences are SEHNR and FQNEAQ (reference sequence). CDR3 length equals 12 residues. V shed 6 bases and J shed 8 bases, with 13 bases lying between them. CDR3 nucleotides: TGTGCCAGCAGGGGAGCCAGCGGCGGCTACACCTTC. The encoded protein is CASRGASGGYTF.

V usage is TRBV11-2 and J usage is TRBJ2-7, with 9 bases fitting TRBD1. This CDR3 has 13 amino acids. The V gene's germline CDR1 is SGHAT and CDR2 FQNNGV. V was clipped by 3 bases and J by 3 bases; unmatched bases: 0. CDR3 coding DNA: TGTGCCAGCAGCTTGACAGGGGGCTACGAGCAGTACTTC. It is translated as CASSLTGGYEQYF.

The chain uses TRBV7-3 and TRBJ2-5; D possibly corresponds to TRBD1 (6 bases). Germline V gives CDR1 SGHTA, CDR2 FQGTGA. The ends were cut back, 5 bases at V and 2 bases at J, with 15 bases in the middle. The CDR3 runs 15 residues. The CDR3 sequence is CASSPLGGPQETQYF. The CDR3 DNA follows: TGTGCCAGCAGCCCCCTTGGGGGCCCTCAAGAGACCCAGTACTTC.

The J gene is TRBJ2-2, the V gene TRBV7-9, with TRBD2 identical over 9 bases. V gave up 2 bases and J gave up 4 bases; unmatched junction bases: 2. This CDR3 contains 15 residues. The germline V gene has CDR1 SEHNR and CDR2 FQNEAQ (reference sequence). CDR3 amino acids: CASSLLTSGTGELFF. CDR3 sequence (DNA): TGTGCCAGCAGCTTATTGACTAGCGGCACCGGGGAGCTGTTTTTT.

The V call is TRBV6-1, the J call TRBJ2-7; possibly TRBD1 or TRBD2 for D (5 bases each). Germline V lookup: CDR1 MNHNS, CDR2 SASEGT. The CDR3 consists of 14 residues. V was trimmed by 4 bases and J by 3 bases, leaving 13 bases between them. CDR3 DNA sequence: TGTGCCAGCAGTGCCCGGGCAGGGAGCTACGAGCAGTACTTC. As protein: CASSARAGSYEQYF.

The chain couples TRBV18 to TRBJ1-5; D gene uncertain. The V gene's germline CDR1 is KGHSH and CDR2 LQKENI. The V end was cut by 2 bases, the J end by 7 bases, with 9 bases between. The CDR3 consists of 13 residues. Here the CDR3 reads CASSPDGWQPQHF. Here the CDR3 DNA reads TGTGCCAGCTCACCAGACGGGTGGCAGCCCCAGCATTTT.

The rearrangement joins TRBV11-2 to TRBJ2-7; 7 nucleotides align to TRBD1. CDR3 length: 14 residues. Germline lookup yields CDR1 SGHAT and CDR2 FQNNGV. V shed 2 bases and J 2 bases; nucleotides not matched to a gene: 3. Written as DNA, the CDR3 is TGTGCCAGCAGCTTAACCGACAGGGCCTACGAGCAGTACTTC. It codes for CASSLTDRAYEQYF.

V gene TRBV4-3 combines with J gene TRBJ2-7; possible D gene TRBD2, 6 bases. The CDR3 has 16 amino acids. CDR1 is LGHNA and CDR2 is YSLEER in the germline V gene. V lost 3 bases to trimming and J lost 5 bases, with 20 bases between them. CDR3 DNA: TGCGCCAGCAGCCAGGATCCAGGACTACCCGGTAACGAGCAGTACTTC. It codes for CASSQDPGLPGNEQYF.

The rearrangement uses TRBV6-9 and TRBJ1-2; D is possibly TRBD1 (5 bases). Germline CDR1 MNHGY, CDR2 SVAAGI. The CDR3 covers 13 residues. The ends were cut back, 3 bases at V and 8 bases at J, with 13 bases in the middle. In DNA form, the CDR3 reads TGTGCCAGCAGTTACCTGAGTCAGGGAGGCTACACCTTC. This encodes CASSYLSQGGYTF.

The chain links TRBV28 to TRBJ2-7, with D possibly TRBD2 on 5 matching bases. CDR3 length: 13 amino acids. The germline CDR1 and CDR2 sequences are MDHEN and SYDVKM. Trimming removed 3 bases from V and 7 bases from J, with 13 bases in between. The CDR3 sequence: CASSLASSGEQYF. The CDR3 nucleotides read TGTGCCAGCAGTTTGGCTAGCTCGGGGGAGCAGTACTTC.

The CDR3 reads CASKRTGGPGANVLTF. Here the CDR3 DNA reads TGTGCCAGCAAGAGAACAGGGGGCCCTGGGGCCAACGTCCTGACTTTC. This sequence joins TRBV2 and TRBJ2-6; the match to TRBD1 covers 9 bases. The CDR3 has 16 amino acids. The V gene end was trimmed by 7 bases and the J gene end by 2 bases; junction bases not matched to a gene: 6. In germline, CDR1 is SNHLY, CDR2 FYNNEI.

The gene calls are TRBV27 and TRBJ2-5; D may correspond to TRBD1 or TRBD2 (6 bases each). CDR1 and CDR2 (germline): MNHEY, SMNVEV (reference sequence). Trimming took off 1 base at V and 4 bases at J, with 10 bases between the two ends. This CDR3 spans 14 amino acids. CDR3 nucleotide sequence: TGTGCCAGCAGTTTATTTACGGGGGCAGAGACCCAGTACTTC. Translating it yields CASSLFTGAETQYF.

The chain has TRBV29-1 and TRBJ2-1; 10 positions match TRBD2. Germline lookup yields CDR1 SQVTM and CDR2 ANQGSEA. There are 18 residues in the CDR3. The junction had 15 bases not matched to a gene; V was cut back by 4 bases and J by 3 bases. This CDR3 reads CSVAGLAAPGRGYNEQFF. DNA for the CDR3: TGCAGCGTTGCCGGACTAGCGGCCCCGGGACGCGGCTACAATGAGCAGTTCTTC.

As regards this clone: The identical CDR3 is also encoded by other nucleotide sequences in the sample. V gene TRBV5-1 combines with J gene TRBJ2-1; TRBD1 matches 8 bases. The CDR3 has 15 residues. In germline, CDR1 is SGHRS, CDR2 YFSETQ. Germline trimming cut 0 bases from V and 7 bases from J; bases unmatched to any gene: 6. The CDR3 DNA sequence: TGCGCCAGCAGCTTGGGGGCAGGGGGCTGGAATGAGCAGTTCTTC. Its protein product is CASSLGAGGWNEQFF.

The genes are TRBV29-1 and TRBJ2-7; D uncertain. The germline V gene encodes CDR1 SQVTM and CDR2 ANQGSEA. There are 10 residues in the CDR3. Trimming cost V 6 bases and J 5 bases, with 8 bases left between them. The CDR3 DNA is TGCAGCGTGGCCCTAGACGAGCAGTACTTC. Its protein product is CSVALDEQYF.

This clone has just one count. The sample has other DNA sequences that encode this CDR3 too. Written as DNA, the CDR3 is TGCGCCAGCAGCTTGTCCGCCATGAACACTGAAGCTTTCTTT. Amino acids: CASSLSAMNTEAFF. This chain joins TRBV5-1 and TRBJ1-1, with no clear D. This CDR3 has 14 amino acids. Looked up from germline, CDR1 is SGHRS and CDR2 is YFSETQ. Trimming stripped 1 base from V and 0 bases from J, with 7 bases between.